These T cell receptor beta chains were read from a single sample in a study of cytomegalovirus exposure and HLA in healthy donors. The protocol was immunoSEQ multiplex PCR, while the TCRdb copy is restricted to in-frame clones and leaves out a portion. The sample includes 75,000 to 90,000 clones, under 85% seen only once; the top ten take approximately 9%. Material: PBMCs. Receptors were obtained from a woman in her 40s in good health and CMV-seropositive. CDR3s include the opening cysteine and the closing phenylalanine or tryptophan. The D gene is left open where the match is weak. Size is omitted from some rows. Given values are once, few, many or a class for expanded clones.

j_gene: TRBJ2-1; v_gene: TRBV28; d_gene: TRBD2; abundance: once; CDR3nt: TGTGCCAGCAGTTCCACCCCGGGGGGTTATGGACAGTTCTTC; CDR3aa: CASSSTPGGYGQFF
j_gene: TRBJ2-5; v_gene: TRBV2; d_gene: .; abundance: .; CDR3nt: TGTGCCAGCGAGAAGCAGCGGGAGACCCAGTACTTC; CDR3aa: CASEKQRETQYF
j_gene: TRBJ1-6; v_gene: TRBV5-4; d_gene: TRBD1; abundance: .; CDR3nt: TGTGCCAGCAGCGCGCCTCCGGGACAGTATAATTCACCCCTCCACTTT; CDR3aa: CASSAPPGQYNSPLHF
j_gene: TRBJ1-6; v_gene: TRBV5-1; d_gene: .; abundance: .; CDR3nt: TGCGCCAGCAGCTTGGAGGGAGGGCCAAGTTCACCCCTCCACTTT; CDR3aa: CASSLEGGPSSPLHF
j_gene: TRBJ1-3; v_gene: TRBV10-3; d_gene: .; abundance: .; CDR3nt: TGTGCCATCCGACAGGACTCTGGAAACACCATATATTTT; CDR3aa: CAIRQDSGNTIYF
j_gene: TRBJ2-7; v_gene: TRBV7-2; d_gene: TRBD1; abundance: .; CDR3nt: TGTGCCAGCAGCACATCGACAGGGTACGCCTACGAGCAGTACTTC; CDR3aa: CASSTSTGYAYEQYF
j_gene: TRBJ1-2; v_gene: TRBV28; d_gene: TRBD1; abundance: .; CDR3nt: TGTGCCAGCACTGGGGAACAGGGGTGGTCTGGCTACACCTTC; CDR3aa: CASTGEQGWSGYTF
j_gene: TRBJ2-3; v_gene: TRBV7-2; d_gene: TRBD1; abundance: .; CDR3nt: TGTGCCAGCAGCCCCGGACAGGGCCCAGATACGCAGTATTTT; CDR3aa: CASSPGQGPDTQYF
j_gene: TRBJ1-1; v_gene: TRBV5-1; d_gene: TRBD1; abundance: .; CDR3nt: TGCGCCAGCAGCTTGGCCCCGGGACAGCTTGAAGCTTTCTTT; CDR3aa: CASSLAPGQLEAFF
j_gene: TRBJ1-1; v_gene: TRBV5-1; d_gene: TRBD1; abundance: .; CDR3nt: TGCGCCAGCAGCTCGGGACAGTTGGAAGCTTTCTTT; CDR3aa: CASSSGQLEAFF
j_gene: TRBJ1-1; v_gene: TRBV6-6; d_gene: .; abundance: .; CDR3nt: TGTGCCAGCAGTTCCCGACCCCGGTTGGGGCCGACTGAAGCTTTCTTT; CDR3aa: CASSSRPRLGPTEAFF
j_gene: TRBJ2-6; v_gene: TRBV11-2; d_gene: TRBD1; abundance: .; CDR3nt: TGTGCCAGCAGCTTGAGGGGGACAGGGACAGGGGCCAACGTCCTGACTTTC; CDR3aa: CASSLRGTGTGANVLTF
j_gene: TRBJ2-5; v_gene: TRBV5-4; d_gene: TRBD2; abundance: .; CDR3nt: TGTGCCAGCAGCCCGGGGACTAGCGGGACCCAAAAAGAGACCCAGTACTTC; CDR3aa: CASSPGTSGTQKETQYF
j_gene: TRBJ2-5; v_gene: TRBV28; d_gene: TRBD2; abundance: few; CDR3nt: TGTGCCAGCAGTTCGGGACTAGCGGGGGGGTCGGAGGAGACCCAGTACTTC; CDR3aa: CASSSGLAGGSEETQYF
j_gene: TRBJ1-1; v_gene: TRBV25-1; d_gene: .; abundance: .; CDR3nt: TGTGCCAGCAGTGAATATAGTCAGGGCCCGAACACTGAAGCTTTCTTT; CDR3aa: CASSEYSQGPNTEAFF
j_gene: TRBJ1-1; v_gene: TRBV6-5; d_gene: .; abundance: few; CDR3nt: TGTGCCAGCAGTCCTATCACACCCCCGAGGGCTGAAGCTTTCTTT; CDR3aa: CASSPITPPRAEAFF
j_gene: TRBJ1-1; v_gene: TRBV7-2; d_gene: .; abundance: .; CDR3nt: TGTGCCAGCAGCCCCCCCAGGGGCGGGAACACTGAAGCTTTCTTT; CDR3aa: CASSPPRGGNTEAFF
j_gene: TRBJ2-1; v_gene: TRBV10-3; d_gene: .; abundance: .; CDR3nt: TGTGCCATCAGTGGTGGGCTAGCAGGAGATGAGCAGTTCTTC; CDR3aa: CAISGGLAGDEQFF
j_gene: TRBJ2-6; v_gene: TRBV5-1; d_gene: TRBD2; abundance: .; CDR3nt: TGCGCCAGCAGGATGCTTAGCGGGGGCCCTAGCTCTGGGGCCAACGTCCTGACTTTC; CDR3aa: CASRMLSGGPSSGANVLTF
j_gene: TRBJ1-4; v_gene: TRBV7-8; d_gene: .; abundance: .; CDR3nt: TGTGCCAGCAGCTCCCCCTATCCAACTAATGAAAAACTGTTTTTT; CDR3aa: CASSSPYPTNEKLFF
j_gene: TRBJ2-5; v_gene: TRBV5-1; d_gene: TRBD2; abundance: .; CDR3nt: TGCGCCAGCAGCATCGAGGGAGGGGCAGCGCCGAAGACCCAGTACTTC; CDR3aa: CASSIEGGAAPKTQYF
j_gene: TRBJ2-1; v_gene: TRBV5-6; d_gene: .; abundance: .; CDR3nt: TGTGCCAGCAGCGCGGGGGCAGGTGAGCAGTTCTTC; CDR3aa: CASSAGAGEQFF
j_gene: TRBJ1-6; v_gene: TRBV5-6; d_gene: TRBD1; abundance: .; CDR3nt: TGTGCCAGCAGCCTCGGACAGGGCTGGATTAATTCACCCCTCCACTTT; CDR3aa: CASSLGQGWINSPLHF
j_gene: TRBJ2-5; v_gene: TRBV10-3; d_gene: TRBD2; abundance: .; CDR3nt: TGTGCCATCAGCCCTAGCGGGGGGGCCAGGGGCAAAGAGACCCAGTACTTC; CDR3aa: CAISPSGGARGKETQYF
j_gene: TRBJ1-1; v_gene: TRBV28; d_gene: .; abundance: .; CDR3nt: TGTGCCAGCAGTTTATCCCCGAGTGGCACTGAAGCTTTCTTT; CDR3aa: CASSLSPSGTEAFF
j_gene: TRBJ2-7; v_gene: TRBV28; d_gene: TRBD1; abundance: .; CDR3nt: TGTGCCAGCAGTAGGGACAGACAGTCCTACGAGCAGTACTTC; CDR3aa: CASSRDRQSYEQYF
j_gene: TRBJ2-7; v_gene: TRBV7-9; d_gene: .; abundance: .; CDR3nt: TGTGCCAGCAGCTTAGACCAGAACGAGCAGTACTTC; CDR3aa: CASSLDQNEQYF
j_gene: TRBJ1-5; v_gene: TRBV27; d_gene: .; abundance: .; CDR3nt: TGTGCCAGCAGCCGGGGGGGCACTCAGCCCCAGCATTTT; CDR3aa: CASSRGGTQPQHF
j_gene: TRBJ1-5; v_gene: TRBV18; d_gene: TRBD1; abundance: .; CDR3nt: TGTGCCAGCTCACCACTGCCCACGGGACAGGGAAGCAATCAGCCCCAGCATTTT; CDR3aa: CASSPLPTGQGSNQPQHF
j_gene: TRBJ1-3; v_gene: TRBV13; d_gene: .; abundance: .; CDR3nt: TGTGCCAGCAGCCCCTCAGTCTCTGGAAACACCATATATTTT; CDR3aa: CASSPSVSGNTIYF
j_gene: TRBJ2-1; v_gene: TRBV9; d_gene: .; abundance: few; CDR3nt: TGTGCCAGCAGCCTTGTGAGCTATGAGCAGTTCTTC; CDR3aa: CASSLVSYEQFF